This T cell receptor beta chain is from a study of CD8 T cells in ankylosing spondylitis. Points from the study as a whole: Earlier literature documents some of the motif variants in reactive arthritis synovial fluid and blood. The disease-linked clones had a CD8+ phenotype and low blood frequencies. Within ankylosing spondylitis blood, a TCR beta motif made up of under 10 highly homologous variants appeared to be characteristic.

The CDR3 has 15 residues. The germline V gene encodes CDR1 SGHRS and CDR2 YFSETQ. V dropped 7 bases and J dropped 0; count of bases not matched to a gene: 8. This clonotype was seen a few times. Its antigen is not known. It was by quantitative 5'-RACE with molecular barcodes that TCR beta libraries were made. TCRdb recomputed calls from the 5' RACE reads with MiXCR, one row per CDR3 protein. The table includes under 950,000 distinct CDR3 sequences, around 19% detected once. This rearrangement joins TRBV5-1 to TRBJ2-5; 8 bases map to TRBD2. The source of this sequence is a male donor with ankylosing spondylitis. The sample consisted of blood, either unsorted or a sorted T cell fraction (not recorded which). For the CDR3, the DNA is TGCGCCAGCTCACGGCCTAGCGGGTACCAAGAGACCCAGTACTTC. Protein product: CASSRPSGYQETQYF.